This T cell receptor beta chain emerged from a study of T cell changes during pregnancy in multiple sclerosis. V lost 5 bases to trimming and J lost 0 bases; unmatched junction nucleotides: 4. The CDR3 length is 15 residues. Germline V CDR1 and CDR2: SEHNR, FQNEAQ (reference sequence). Profiled with immunoSEQ multiplex PCR; TCRdb holds only in-frame clones, not every one. The data contain roughly 58,000 clones, 85% to 95% of them singletons. The chain couples TRBV7-9 to TRBJ2-5, with TRBD2 matching 9 bases. The specimen was CD8+ T cells from peripheral blood mononuclear cells, collected in the third trimester of pregnancy. The sequence was collected from a female donor with multiple sclerosis, enrolled in a pregnancy study. The CDR3 DNA reads as TGTGCCAGCAGCCCGCTAGCGGGGAACCAAGAGACCCAGTACTTC. Encoded protein: CASSPLAGNQETQYF. Combining the CDR3 with reference TRBV7-9 and TRBJ2-5 gives the whole variable domain DTGVSQNPRHKITKRGQNVTFRCDPISEHNRLYWYRQTLGQGPEFLTYFQNEAQLEKSRLLSDRFSAERPKGSFSTLEIQRTEQGDSAMYLCASSPLAGNQETQYFGPGTRLLVL.